This record concerns one T cell receptor (beta chain) sequence. Memory CD4+ cells were defined as CD4+CD45RO+CD25-. There are 15 residues in the CDR3. The trim removed 6 bases at V and 7 bases at J, leaving 13 bases unmatched. TRBV12-4/TRBJ1-2 clonotypes were amplified with adaptor-ligated barcode primers. Via MiXCR, TCRdb re-called the multiplex PCR reads, giving one row per CDR3 protein. The data show 500 to 800 distinct CDR3 sequences, roughly a third seen once. The receptor was isolated from a female donor with breast cancer. The chain recombines TRBV12-3 or TRBV12-4 with TRBJ1-2, with TRBD1 matching over 8 bases. The sample comprised memory CD4+ T cells sorted from blood. Subset described: memory CD4+ T cells, CD4+CD45RO+CD25-. Written as DNA, the CDR3 is TGTGCCAGCAGCAACTTCCCGGGACAGGCGGCTGGCTACACCTTC. Translation: CASSNFPGQAAGYTF.